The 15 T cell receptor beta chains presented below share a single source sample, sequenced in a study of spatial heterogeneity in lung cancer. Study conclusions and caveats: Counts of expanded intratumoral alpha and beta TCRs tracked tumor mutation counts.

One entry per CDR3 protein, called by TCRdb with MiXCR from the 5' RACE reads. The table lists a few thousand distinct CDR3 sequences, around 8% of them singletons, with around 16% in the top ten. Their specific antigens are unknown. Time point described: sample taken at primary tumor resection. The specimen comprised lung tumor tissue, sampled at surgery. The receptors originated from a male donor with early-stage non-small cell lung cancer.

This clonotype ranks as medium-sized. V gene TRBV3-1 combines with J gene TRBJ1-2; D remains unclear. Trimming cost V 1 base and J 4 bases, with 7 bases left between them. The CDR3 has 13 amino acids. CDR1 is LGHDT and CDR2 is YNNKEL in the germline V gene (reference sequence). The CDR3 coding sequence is TGTGCCAGCAGCCAAGGCAGAAGCTATGGCTACACCTTC. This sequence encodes CASSQGRSYGYTF.

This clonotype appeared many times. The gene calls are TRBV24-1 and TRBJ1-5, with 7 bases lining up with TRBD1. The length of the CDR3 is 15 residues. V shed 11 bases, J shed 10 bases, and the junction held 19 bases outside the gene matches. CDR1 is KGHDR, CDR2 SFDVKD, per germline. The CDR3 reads CAIGQVGMGLSPQHF. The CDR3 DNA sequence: TGTGCCATAGGACAGGTAGGAATGGGGCTCAGCCCCCAGCATTTT.

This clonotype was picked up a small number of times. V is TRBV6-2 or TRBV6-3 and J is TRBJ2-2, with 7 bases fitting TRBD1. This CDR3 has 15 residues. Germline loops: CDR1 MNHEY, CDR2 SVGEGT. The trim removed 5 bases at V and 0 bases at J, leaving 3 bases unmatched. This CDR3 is CASSLGQTNTGELFF. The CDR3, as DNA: TGTGCCAGCAGTCTGGGACAGACGAACACCGGGGAGCTGTTTTTT.

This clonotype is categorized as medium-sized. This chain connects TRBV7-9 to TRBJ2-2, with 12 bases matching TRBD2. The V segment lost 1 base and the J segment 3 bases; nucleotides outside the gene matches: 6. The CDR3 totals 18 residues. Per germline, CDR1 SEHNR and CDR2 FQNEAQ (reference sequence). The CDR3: CASSLETSGRPYTGELFF. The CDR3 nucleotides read TGTGCCAGCAGCTTAGAAACTAGCGGGAGGCCTTACACCGGGGAGCTGTTTTTT.

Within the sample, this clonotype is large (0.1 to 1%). The CDR3 region has the DNA TGTGCCAGCAGTCCCTGGGTCAGAGGTGAAGCTTTCTTT. It codes for CASSPWVRGEAFF. V gene TRBV12-3 or TRBV12-4 combines with J gene TRBJ1-1; D ambiguous. V lost 5 bases, J lost 7 bases, and 14 bases lay in between. The CDR3 has 13 residues.

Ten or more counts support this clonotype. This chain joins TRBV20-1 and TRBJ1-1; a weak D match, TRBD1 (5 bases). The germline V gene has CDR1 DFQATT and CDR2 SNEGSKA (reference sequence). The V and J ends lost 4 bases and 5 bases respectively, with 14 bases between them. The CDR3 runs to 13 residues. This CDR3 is CSAIRGLGTEAFF. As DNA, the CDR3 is TGCAGTGCTATTAGGGGCCTCGGGACTGAAGCTTTCTTT.

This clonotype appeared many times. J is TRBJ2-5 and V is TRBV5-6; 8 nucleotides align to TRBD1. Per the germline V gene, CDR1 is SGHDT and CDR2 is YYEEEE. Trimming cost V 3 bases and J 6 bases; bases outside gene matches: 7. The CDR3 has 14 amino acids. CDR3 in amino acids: CASSYDRGVQTQYF. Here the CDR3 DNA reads TGTGCCAGCAGCTATGACAGGGGAGTGCAGACCCAGTACTTC.

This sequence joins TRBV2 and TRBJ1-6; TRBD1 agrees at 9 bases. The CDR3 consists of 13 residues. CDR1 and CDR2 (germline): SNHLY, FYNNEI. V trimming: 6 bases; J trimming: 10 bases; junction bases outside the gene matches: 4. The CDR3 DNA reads TGTGCCAGCAGGGGACAGGGAGAATCACCCCTCCACTTT. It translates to CASRGQGESPLHF.

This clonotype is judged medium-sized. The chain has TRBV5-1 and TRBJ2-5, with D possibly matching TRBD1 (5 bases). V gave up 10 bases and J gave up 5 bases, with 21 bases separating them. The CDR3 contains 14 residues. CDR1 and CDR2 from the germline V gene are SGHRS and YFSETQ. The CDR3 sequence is CAGAFDASHETQYF. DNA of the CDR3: TGCGCCGGGGCGTTTGATGCATCCCACGAGACCCAGTACTTC.

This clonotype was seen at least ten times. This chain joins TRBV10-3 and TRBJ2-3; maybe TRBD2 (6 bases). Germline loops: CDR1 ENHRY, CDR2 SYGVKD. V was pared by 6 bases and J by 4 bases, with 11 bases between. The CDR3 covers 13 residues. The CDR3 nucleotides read TGTGCCATCAGCGGGGACTGGTCAGATACGCAGTATTTT. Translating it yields CAISGDWSDTQYF.

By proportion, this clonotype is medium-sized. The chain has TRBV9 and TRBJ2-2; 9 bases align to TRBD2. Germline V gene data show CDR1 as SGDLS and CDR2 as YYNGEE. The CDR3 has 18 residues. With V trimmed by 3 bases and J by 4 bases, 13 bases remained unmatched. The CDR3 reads CASSGGPAGGSFTGELFF. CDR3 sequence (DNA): TGTGCCAGCAGCGGAGGCCCGGCGGGGGGGTCCTTCACCGGGGAGCTGTTTTTT.

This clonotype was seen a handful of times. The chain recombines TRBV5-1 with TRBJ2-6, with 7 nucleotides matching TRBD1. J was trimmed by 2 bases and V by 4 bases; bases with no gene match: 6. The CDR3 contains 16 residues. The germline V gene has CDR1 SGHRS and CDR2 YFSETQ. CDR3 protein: CASSTPGGAGANVLTF. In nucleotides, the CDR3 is TGCGCCAGCAGCACCCCAGGGGGAGCTGGGGCCAACGTCCTGACTTTC.

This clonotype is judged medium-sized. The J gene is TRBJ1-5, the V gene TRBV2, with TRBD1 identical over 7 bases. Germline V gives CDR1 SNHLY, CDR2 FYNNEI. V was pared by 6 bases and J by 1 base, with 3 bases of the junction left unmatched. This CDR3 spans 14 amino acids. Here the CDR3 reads CASREGASNQPQHF. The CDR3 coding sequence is TGTGCCAGCAGGGAGGGGGCGAGCAATCAGCCCCAGCATTTT.

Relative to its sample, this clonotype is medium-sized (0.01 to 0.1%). CDR3 in DNA: TGTGCCAGCAGCTTACAAAATCCGGGACCTCTCACGGGCGGCTACACCTTC. Protein product: CASSLQNPGPLTGGYTF. V is TRBV7-9 and J is TRBJ1-2; possible D gene TRBD1, 5 bases. The CDR3 is 17 residues long. Looked up from germline, CDR1 is SEHNR and CDR2 is FQNEAQ (reference sequence). V shed 2 bases and J shed 8 bases, with 24 bases lying between them. Using reference TRBV7-9 and TRBJ1-2 for the parts outside the CDR3, the full variable domain is DTGVSQNPRHKITKRGQNVTFRCDPISEHNRLYWYRQTLGQGPEFLTYFQNEAQLEKSRLLSDRFSAERPKGSFSTLEIQRTEQGDSAMYLCASSLQNPGPLTGGYTFGSGTRLTVV.

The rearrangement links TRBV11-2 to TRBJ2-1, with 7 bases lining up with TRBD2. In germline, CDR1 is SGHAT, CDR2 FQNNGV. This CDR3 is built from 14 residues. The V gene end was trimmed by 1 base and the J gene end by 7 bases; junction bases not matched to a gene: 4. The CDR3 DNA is TGTGCCAGCAGCTTAGTGTGGACTAGGAATGAGCAGTTCTTC. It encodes CASSLVWTRNEQFF.